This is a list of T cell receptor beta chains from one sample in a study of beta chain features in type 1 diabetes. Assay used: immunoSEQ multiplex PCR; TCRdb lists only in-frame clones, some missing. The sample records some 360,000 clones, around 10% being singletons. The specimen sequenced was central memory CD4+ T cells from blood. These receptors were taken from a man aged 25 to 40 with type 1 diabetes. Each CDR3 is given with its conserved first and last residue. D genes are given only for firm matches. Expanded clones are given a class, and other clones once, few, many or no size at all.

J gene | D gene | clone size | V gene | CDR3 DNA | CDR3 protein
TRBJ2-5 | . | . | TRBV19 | TGTGCCAGTAGTATACTCACAGGGCCGGGGGAGACCCAGTACTTC | CASSILTGPGETQYF
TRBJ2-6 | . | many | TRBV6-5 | TGTGCCAGCAGTTACGGCGTCTACTCTGGGGCCAACGTCCTGACTTTC | CASSYGVYSGANVLTF
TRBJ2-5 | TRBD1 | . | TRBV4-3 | TGCGCCAGCAGCCCTAACGCAGGGGGAGAGACCCAGTACTTC | CASSPNAGGETQYF
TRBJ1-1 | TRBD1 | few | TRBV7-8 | TGTGCCAGCAGCTCAGCGAAGGACAGGGTTACTGAAGCTTTCTTT | CASSSAKDRVTEAFF
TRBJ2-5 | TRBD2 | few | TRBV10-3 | TGTGCCATCAGTGTTAGTAGCGGGAGTGGGGAGACCCAGTACTTC | CAISVSSGSGETQYF
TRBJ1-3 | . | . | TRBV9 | TGTGCCAGCAGCGTAGTGCCGGGAAGCTCTGGAAACACCATATATTTT | CASSVVPGSSGNTIYF
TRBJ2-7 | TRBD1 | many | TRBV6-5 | TGTGCCAGCAGTCGGACCCAGGGGGCCTACGAGCAGTACTTC | CASSRTQGAYEQYF
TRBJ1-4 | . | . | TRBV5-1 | TGCGCCAGCAGTCGGACGGTCGCAACTAATGAAAAACTGTTTTTT | CASSRTVATNEKLFF
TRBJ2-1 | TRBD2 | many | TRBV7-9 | TGTGCCAGCACGGGACTAGATTTTGAGCAGTTCTTC | CASTGLDFEQFF
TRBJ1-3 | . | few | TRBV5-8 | TGTGCCAGCAGCCGGTCCGGGACAAGATCTGGAAACACCATATATTTT | CASSRSGTRSGNTIYF
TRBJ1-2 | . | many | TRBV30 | TGTGCCTGGAGCTGGGAAAATGGCTACACCTTC | CAWSWENGYTF
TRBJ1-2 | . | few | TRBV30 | TGTGCCTGGAGTTCCGGGGCCTATGGCTACACCTTC | CAWSSGAYGYTF
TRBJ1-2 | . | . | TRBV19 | TGTGCCAGTAGTATAGACCCGAGGGATGCGGACTATGGCTACACCTTC | CASSIDPRDADYGYTF
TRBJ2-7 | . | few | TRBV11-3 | TGTGCCAGCAGCGGTTACAGGGAGCAGTACTTC | CASSGYREQYF
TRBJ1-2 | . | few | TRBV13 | TGTGCCAGCAGTCTAGGAGGGGTTCCTAACTATGGCTACACCTTC | CASSLGGVPNYGYTF
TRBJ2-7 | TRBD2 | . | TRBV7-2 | TGTGCCAGCAGCGCCCAGGTGGGAGGGTACGAGCAGTACTTC | CASSAQVGGYEQYF
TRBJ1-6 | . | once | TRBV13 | TGTGCCAGCAGCTCCCAGGGGAGTAATTCACCCCTCCACTTT | CASSSQGSNSPLHF
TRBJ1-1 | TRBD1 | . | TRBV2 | TGTGCCAGCAACCGGGACAGGAACACTGAAGCTTTCTTT | CASNRDRNTEAFF
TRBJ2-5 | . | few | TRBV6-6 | TGTGCCAGCAGTTACTCCAAACAAGAGACCCAGTACTTC | CASSYSKQETQYF
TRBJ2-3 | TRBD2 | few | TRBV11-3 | TGTGCCAGCAGCTTTAGCGGGGGAAGCACAGATACGCAGTATTTT | CASSFSGGSTDTQYF
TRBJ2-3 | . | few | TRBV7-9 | TGTGCCAGCAGCTTAGCTCAGGGAACGGATACGCAGTATTTT | CASSLAQGTDTQYF
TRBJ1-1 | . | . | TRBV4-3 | TGCGCCAGCAGCCACCCCAGGAACACTGAAGCTTTCTTT | CASSHPRNTEAFF
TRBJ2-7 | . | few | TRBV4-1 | TGCGCCAGCAGCCGTTTCGGAGGCTCTTCCTACGAGCAGTACTTC | CASSRFGGSSYEQYF
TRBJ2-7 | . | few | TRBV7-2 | TGTGCCAGCAGCTGGCGACAGGACTACGAGCAGTACTTC | CASSWRQDYEQYF
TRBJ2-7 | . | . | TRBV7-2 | TGTGCCAGCAGCTTGGGACTCCATTCCTACGAGCAGTACTTC | CASSLGLHSYEQYF
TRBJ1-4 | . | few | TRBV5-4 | TGTGCCAGCAGTTTTGGACAGCTTAATGAAAAACTGTTTTTT | CASSFGQLNEKLFF
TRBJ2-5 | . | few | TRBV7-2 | TGTGCCAGCAGCGCTCACAGTGGTAAAGAGACCCAGTACTTC | CASSAHSGKETQYF
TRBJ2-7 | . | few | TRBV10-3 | TGTGCCATCAGAGGGCCTTACGAGGGCGACGAGCAGTACTTC | CAIRGPYEGDEQYF
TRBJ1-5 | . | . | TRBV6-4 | TGTGCCAGCAGTGTCTCGTCCGGGGCTCAGCCCCAGCATTTT | CASSVSSGAQPQHF
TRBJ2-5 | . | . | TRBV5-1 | TGCGCCAGCAGCCTTCAGACCGGATTTCGGGAGACCCAGTACTTC | CASSLQTGFRETQYF
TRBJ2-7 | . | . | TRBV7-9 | TGTGCCAGCAGCTTAGCGAACGAGCAGTACTTC | CASSLANEQYF
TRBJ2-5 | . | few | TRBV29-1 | TGCAGCGTTGATAGGGGGGTAGAGACCCAGTACTTC | CSVDRGVETQYF
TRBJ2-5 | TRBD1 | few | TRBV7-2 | TGTGCCAGCAGCTTAGTTGGAGACATAGGGGGCGGCGAGACCCAGTACTTC | CASSLVGDIGGGETQYF
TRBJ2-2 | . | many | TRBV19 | TGTGCCACAGGGTGGGCCGGGGAGCTGTTTTTT | CATGWAGELFF
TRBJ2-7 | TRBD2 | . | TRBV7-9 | TGTGCCAGCAGCTTTAGCGGGTTGTTCCACTTC | CASSFSGLFHF
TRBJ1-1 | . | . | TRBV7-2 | TGTGCCAGCAGCCCCGAGCCACAGACTGAAGCTTTCTTT | CASSPEPQTEAFF
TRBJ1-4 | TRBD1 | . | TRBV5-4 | TGTGCCAGCAGCTTGGCCGGGACAGAGAATGAAAAACTGTTTTTT | CASSLAGTENEKLFF
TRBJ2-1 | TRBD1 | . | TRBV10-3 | TGTGCCATCAGTGGTCACAGGGGGGAAGACAATGAGCAGTTCTTC | CAISGHRGEDNEQFF
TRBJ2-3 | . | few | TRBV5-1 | TGCGCCAGTAGGATTGGGGGGCGCACAGATACGCAGTATTTT | CASRIGGRTDTQYF
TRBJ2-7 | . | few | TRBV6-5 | TGTGCCAGCAGTTCGCAGACGGGAGCCTACGAGCAGTACTTC | CASSSQTGAYEQYF
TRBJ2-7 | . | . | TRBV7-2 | TGTGCCAGCAGCTTAGCCGGACATGGCGTCTACGAGCAGTACTTC | CASSLAGHGVYEQYF